The 29 T cell receptor beta chains in this list originate from one sample, sequenced in a study of T and B cells in COVID-19 patients. Multiplex PCR with BIOMED2 TRB-A/B primer pools amplified TRB rearrangements. TCRdb used MiXCR to reprocess the multiplex PCR reads, holding one entry per CDR3 protein. In the table there are approximately 10,000 distinct CDR3 sequences, roughly 30% of which are singletons. Blood genomic DNA input for TRB amplification was roughly 220-500 ng. Material for sequencing was blood. Receptors were obtained from a human donor who had recovered from COVID-19.

The chain couples TRBV30 to TRBJ1-5; D possibly corresponds to TRBD1 (5 bases). Trimming cost V 1 base and J 2 bases, with 9 bases left between them. CDR3 length: 14 residues. Germline CDR1 reads GTSNPN; CDR2 reads SVGIG (reference sequence). CDR3 nucleotide sequence: TGTGCCTGGAGTGCAGGGCATGGCAATCAGCCCCAGCATTTT. Its protein is CAWSAGHGNQPQHF.

CDR3 sequence (DNA): TGTGCCAGCAGCCCAGAGACAGGGGGTAGGTACAATGAGCAGTTCTTC. This sequence encodes CASSPETGGRYNEQFF. V gene TRBV7-2 combines with J gene TRBJ2-1, with 9 bases fitting TRBD1. This CDR3 is 16 amino acids long. The V segment lost 5 bases and the J segment 4 bases; nucleotides outside the gene matches: 9. CDR1 is SGHTA and CDR2 is FQGNSA in the germline V gene.

The sample holds a few counts of this clonotype. The V and J genes are TRBV6-6 and TRBJ2-4; weak D call: TRBD2 (5 bases). Germline-derived CDR1 and CDR2 are MNHNY and SVGAGI (reference sequence). The CDR3 sequence is 9 residues long. The ends were cut back, 8 bases at V and 10 bases at J, with 6 bases in the middle. CDR3 coding DNA: TGTGCCAGCGGACTTATTCAGTACTTC. As protein: CASGLIQYF.

This sequence joins TRBV6-5 and TRBJ1-1; 11 bases align to TRBD1. J gave up 0 bases and V 0 bases, and 6 bases lay outside the gene matches. The CDR3 extends over 18 amino acids. Germline CDR1 is MNHEY and CDR2 is SVGAGI. The CDR3, as DNA: TGTGCCAGCAGTTACTCTGGGACAGGGGGGTACATGAACACTGAAGCTTTCTTT. Translating gives CASSYSGTGGYMNTEAFF.

This clonotype was seen repeatedly, ten times or more. V is TRBV6-5 and J is TRBJ2-2; no clear D gene. The ends were cut back, 6 bases at V and 7 bases at J, with 9 bases in the middle. The CDR3 is made up of 12 amino acids. The germline CDR1 and CDR2 sequences are MNHEY and SVGAGI. Here the CDR3 reads CASRAWGGELFF. CDR3 DNA sequence: TGTGCCAGCAGGGCCTGGGGCGGGGAGCTGTTTTTT.

In its sample, this clonotype was seen many times. The chain is built from TRBV29-1 and TRBJ1-1; no firm D call. CDR3 size: 12 residues. The ends were cut back, 6 bases at V and 4 bases at J, with 12 bases in the middle. Per germline, CDR1 SQVTM and CDR2 ANQGSEA. The CDR3 is CSVKLVSTEAFF. CDR3 nucleotides: TGCAGCGTCAAACTGGTGAGCACTGAAGCTTTCTTT.

This clonotype is deemed medium-sized. This chain joins TRBV19 and TRBJ2-1; TRBD2 aligns across 8 bases. The CDR3 has 19 residues. The ends lost 0 bases at V and 6 bases at J; junction bases unmatched: 16. In germline, CDR1 is LNHDA, CDR2 SQIVND (reference sequence). CDR3 nucleotide sequence: TGTGCCAGTAGTATAGATAGTGCGGGTACTAGCGGATCGGGCAATGAGCAGTTCTTC. Its protein is CASSIDSAGTSGSGNEQFF.

This clonotype was counted between two and nine times. The V call is TRBV7-2, the J call TRBJ2-7; D tentatively fits TRBD1 or TRBD2 (5 bases each). Germline CDR1 SGHTA, CDR2 FQGNSA. The CDR3 contains 14 residues. V lost 5 bases, J lost 2 bases, and 13 bases lay in between. CDR3 sequence (DNA): TGTGCCAGCAGCCAGGGACGGTCAGCCTACGAGCAGTACTTC. The encoded protein is CASSQGRSAYEQYF.

This clonotype has just a few counts. The chain recombines TRBV5-4 with TRBJ1-6, with 7 positions matching TRBD1. The CDR3 spans 14 residues. The V gene's germline CDR1 is SGHNT and CDR2 YYREEE (reference sequence). J was trimmed by 13 bases and V by 6 bases; bases with no gene match: 13. The CDR3, as DNA: TGTGCCAGCAACGTAGGAGGGGGCGCGCAGCCCCTCCACTTT. Its translation: CASNVGGGAQPLHF.

This rearrangement joins TRBV6-5 to TRBJ2-7, with TRBD2 matching 7 bases. The CDR3 totals 13 residues. After removal of 6 bases from V and 4 bases from J, the junction contained 6 bases not matched to a gene. Germline V gene lookup returns CDR1 MNHEY and CDR2 SVGAGI. CDR3 bases: TGTGCCAGCAGACCCCACGGGGGGTACGAGCAGTACGTC. This sequence encodes CASRPHGGYEQYV.

Sample share makes this clonotype medium-sized. The V call is TRBV6-5, the J call TRBJ2-3, with 9 positions matching TRBD1. This CDR3 is built from 15 residues. The trim removed 6 bases at V and 7 bases at J, leaving 11 bases unmatched. Germline CDR1 reads MNHEY; CDR2 reads SVGAGI. CDR3 protein: CASRPHRGHHHTQYF. The CDR3 DNA reads TGTGCCAGCAGACCACACAGGGGGCACCATCATACGCAGTATTTT.

The chain recombines TRBV7-2 with TRBJ1-6; 7 positions agree with TRBD1. The junction had 7 bases not matched to a gene; V was cut back by 10 bases and J by 7 bases. Germline values: CDR1 SGHTA, CDR2 FQGNSA. The CDR3 loop spans 13 amino acids. In nucleotides, the CDR3 is TGTGCCATCACGGGACAGATCAATTCACCCCTCCACTTT. Translating it yields CAITGQINSPLHF.

The V gene is TRBV12-3 or TRBV12-4, the J gene TRBJ1-6, with D possibly matching TRBD1 (5 bases). This CDR3 comprises 16 residues. With 4 bases removed from V and 8 bases from J, the gap between germline ends came to 18 bases. In nucleotides, the CDR3 is TGTGCCAGCAGTTCATCTCTAGGGGTCCAATATTCACCCCTCCACTTT. It encodes CASSSSLGVQYSPLHF.

This clonotype was detected ten times or more. This sequence joins TRBV18 and TRBJ2-3, with D perhaps TRBD2 (6 bases). Germline loops: CDR1 KGHSH, CDR2 LQKENI. The CDR3 is made up of 14 amino acids. The V and J ends lost 6 bases and 6 bases respectively, with 16 bases between them. CDR3: CASSQTSRSDTQYF. CDR3 coding DNA: TGTGCCAGCTCTCAGACTAGTAGGTCGGATACGCAGTATTTT.

Relative to its sample, this clonotype is medium-sized (0.01 to 0.1%). The chain is built from TRBV19 and TRBJ2-6; D uncertain. Trimming pared 3 bases from V and 4 bases from J, leaving 7 bases between. Germline V gives CDR1 LNHDA, CDR2 SQIVND (reference sequence). This CDR3 spans 14 amino acids. The CDR3 bases are TGTGCCAGTAGTATCTGGTCAGGGGCCAACGTCCTGACTTTC. Its protein product is CASSIWSGANVLTF. Together with reference TRBV19 and TRBJ2-6, the CDR3 gives the full variable domain: DGGITQSPKYLFRKEGQNVTLSCEQNLNHDAMYWYRQDPGQGLRLIYYSQIVNDFQKGDIAEGYSVSREKKESFPLTVTSAQKNPTAFYLCASSIWSGANVLTFGAGSRLTVL.

This clonotype was seen at least ten times. The rearrangement links TRBV6-5 to TRBJ2-3, with D possibly TRBD1 on 6 matching bases. CDR1 is MNHEY, CDR2 SVGAGI, per germline. V lost 0 bases and J lost 3, with 13 bases in between. The CDR3 runs to 16 residues. The CDR3 bases are TGTGCCAGCAGTTACTCGAGGGGGTTAGGGACAGATACGCAGTATTTT. It encodes CASSYSRGLGTDTQYF.

J is TRBJ2-3 and V is TRBV24-1, with 8 bases fitting TRBD2. The germline V gene has CDR1 KGHDR and CDR2 SFDVKD. The V and J ends lost 3 bases and 1 base, in that order; junction bases with no gene match: 8. This CDR3 contains 17 residues. In nucleotides, the CDR3 is TGTGCCACCAGTGATAGGGGGACTAGAGGGGGCACAGATACGCAGTATTTT. Translating it yields CATSDRGTRGGTDTQYF.

V and J are TRBV20-1 and TRBJ2-6, with 9 nucleotides matching TRBD1. Germline trimming cut 0 bases from V and 2 bases from J; bases unmatched to any gene: 8. The CDR3 runs to 18 residues. CDR1 and CDR2 (germline): DFQATT, SNEGSKA (reference sequence). In DNA form, the CDR3 reads TGCAGTGCTAGAGATCTGGAGGGGACAGGGCCTGGGGCCAACGTCCTGACTTTC. Its protein is CSARDLEGTGPGANVLTF.

V gene TRBV10-3 combines with J gene TRBJ1-6, with 7 nucleotides matching TRBD1. The CDR3 loop spans 16 amino acids. The V segment lost 3 bases and the J segment 7 bases; nucleotides outside the gene matches: 9. The germline V gene has CDR1 ENHRY and CDR2 SYGVKD. For the CDR3, the DNA is TGTGCCATCAGTGATAGTTCAGGGGGTCAAAATTCACCCCTCCACTTT. Protein: CAISDSSGGQNSPLHF.

The rearrangement links TRBV24-1 to TRBJ2-3, with 9 bases aligning to TRBD2. Germline V gene data show CDR1 as KGHDR and CDR2 as SFDVKD. V lost 5 bases to trimming and J lost 5 bases; unmatched junction nucleotides: 1. This CDR3 comprises 13 residues. The CDR3 loop reads CATSVAGEDTQYF. For the CDR3, the DNA is TGTGCCACCAGTGTAGCGGGAGAAGATACGCAGTATTTT.

The rearrangement joins TRBV6-5 to TRBJ2-1; TRBD1 aligns across 10 bases. The CDR3 contains 12 residues. Losses at the gene ends were 6 bases for V and 13 bases for J; bases not matched to a gene: 6. CDR1 is MNHEY, CDR2 SVGAGI, per germline. CDR3 nucleotides: TGTGCCAGCAGCTGGGACAGGGGCGCTCAGTTCTTC. It specifies CASSWDRGAQFF.

Comments on this clonotype: It is likely a read error, because the conserved phenylalanine at the end of the CDR3 is missing. The chain employs TRBV5-4 and TRBJ1-1, with D possibly TRBD1 on 5 matching bases. Trimming cost V 4 bases and J 10 bases, with 17 bases left between them. CDR1 is SGHNT, CDR2 YYREEE, per germline (reference sequence). The CDR3 has 13 amino acids. In DNA, the CDR3 is TGTGCCAGCAGCAGTGTGTTGGGTGGGGCAGCTTTCTCT. Amino acid sequence: CASSSVLGGAAFS.

This clonotype is labeled medium-sized. The chain couples TRBV19 to TRBJ1-6, with D perhaps matching TRBD1 (6 bases). Trimming removed 7 bases at V and 6 bases at J, with 22 bases between. Germline V gene data show CDR1 as LNHDA and CDR2 as SQIVND (reference sequence). The CDR3 contains 17 residues. The chain's CDR3 is CASTDGQPRSSNSPLHF. CDR3 DNA: TGTGCCAGTACCGATGGACAGCCCCGCTCGTCTAATTCACCCCTCCACTTT.

By proportion, this clonotype is medium-sized. The chain employs TRBV11-3 and TRBJ1-6; 8 bases align to TRBD1. The CDR3 covers 14 residues. Germline V gene sequence: CDR1 SGHNT, CDR2 YENEEA. V lost 6 bases to trimming and J lost 6 bases; unmatched junction nucleotides: 4. CDR3 DNA sequence: TGTGCCAGCAGTCCCGGACAGGGTAATTCACCCCTCCACTTT. Protein sequence: CASSPGQGNSPLHF.

In its sample, this clonotype is medium-sized. The V gene is TRBV18, the J gene TRBJ2-1, with 8 bases identical to TRBD1. J gave up 11 bases and V 5 bases, and 5 bases lay outside the gene matches. This CDR3 region has 12 residues. Germline V gene data show CDR1 as KGHSH and CDR2 as LQKENI. As DNA, the CDR3 is TGTGCCAGCTCAACGACAGGGGAAAAGCAGTTCTTC. Amino acid sequence: CASSTTGEKQFF.

This clonotype has only a few counts. CDR3: CASNPLAGATDTQYF. CDR3 sequence (DNA): TGTGCCAGCAATCCCCTAGCGGGAGCCACAGATACGCAGTATTTT. The chain carries TRBV6-2 or TRBV6-3 and TRBJ2-3, with TRBD2 matching 10 bases. V shed 7 bases, J shed 2 bases, and the junction held 6 bases outside the gene matches. This CDR3 is built from 15 residues. In germline, CDR1 is MNHEY, CDR2 SVGEGT.

This clonotype was seen a handful of times. V and J are TRBV5-1 and TRBJ1-5, with D perhaps TRBD1 (5 bases). The germline V gene has CDR1 SGHRS and CDR2 YFSETQ. The length of the CDR3 is 16 residues. Trimming removed 0 bases at V and 0 bases at J, with 10 bases between. The CDR3 nucleotides read TGCGCCAGCAGCTTGGGGACACCTCATAGCAATCAGCCCCAGCATTTT. It codes for CASSLGTPHSNQPQHF.

The chain couples TRBV19 to TRBJ2-2, with TRBD2 identical over 15 bases. Germline V gives CDR1 LNHDA, CDR2 SQIVND (reference sequence). V gave up 4 bases and J gave up 4 bases; unmatched junction bases: 1. The CDR3 covers 16 residues. The CDR3 DNA reads TGTGCCAGTAGTAGGACTAGCGGGAGGGGCACCGGGGAGCTGTTTTTT. This sequence encodes CASSRTSGRGTGELFF. Variable domain in full (rest from reference TRBV19 and TRBJ2-2): DGGITQSPKYLFRKEGQNVTLSCEQNLNHDAMYWYRQDPGQGLRLIYYSQIVNDFQKGDIAEGYSVSREKKESFPLTVTSAQKNPTAFYLCASSRTSGRGTGELFFGEGSRLTVL.

This rearrangement joins TRBV29-1 to TRBJ1-1; the D gene is possibly TRBD1 (6 bases). The germline V and J ends were trimmed by 8 bases and 4 bases, with 23 bases remaining between them. Germline CDR1 and CDR2: SQVTM and ANQGSEA. The CDR3 totals 15 residues. The CDR3 spells CSPMKARGAATEAFF. The CDR3 DNA sequence: TGCAGCCCAATGAAAGCAAGGGGGGCTGCCACTGAAGCTTTCTTT.